Sequencing of this T cell receptor beta chain was carried out in a study of blood T cell repertoires in COVID-19. About the study: Collection of acute and convalescent COVID-19 samples took place in the United States, Italy and Spain. PBMCs, B-cell-depleted T cells, or T cells provided the cDNA or gDNA that made up the material.

Source study methods: The assay estimated nucleated cells by amplifying reference gene primers. Assay used: immunoSEQ multiplex PCR; TCRdb lists only in-frame clones, some missing. That table furnishes V, J and clone size, whereas the DNA furnished D and trimming. In the table there are about 200,000 clones, roughly 90% of which are singletons. Ages ranged from about 18 to 89 years, with residence in about 23 US areas. This sequence was found in a woman in her thirties who had been exposed to COVID-19. Sequencing was carried out using PBMCs or T cells enriched from blood (not recorded which).

The CDR3 DNA reads as TGTGCCAGCAGCCAACAGGGGGTTGGCAATCAGCCCCAGCATTTT. It translates to CASSQQGVGNQPQHF. This chain joins TRBV3-1 (or the pseudogene TRBV3-2) and TRBJ1-5, with TRBD1 identical over 7 bases. In germline, CDR1 is LGHDT, CDR2 YNNKEL (reference sequence). This CDR3 comprises 15 residues. V shed 2 bases and J 2 bases; nucleotides not matched to a gene: 3.